This T cell receptor beta chain emerged from a study of OX40 agonist ivuxolimab in advanced cancers. The protocol was immunoSEQ multiplex PCR, while the TCRdb copy is restricted to in-frame clones and leaves out a portion. The repertoire holds about 67,000 clones, roughly 84% seen once, with 2% to 2.5% in the top ten. Germline lookup yields CDR1 WNHNN and CDR2 SYGVQD (reference sequence). Trimming left V 3 bases short and J 0 bases short, with 17 bases between. The CDR3 loop spans 17 amino acids. Sequencing used CD4+ or CD8+ T cells sorted from blood, obtained in a trial of the OX40 agonist ivuxolimab. The chain uses TRBV10-1 and TRBJ2-5; no firm D call. This TCR was sampled from an adult with an advanced solid tumor such as melanoma, head and neck, liver or kidney cancer. The DNA of the CDR3 is TGCGCCAGCAGTGAATTTAAGGCGACAAGGTACCAAGAGACCCAGTACTTC. It translates to CASSEFKATRYQETQYF.